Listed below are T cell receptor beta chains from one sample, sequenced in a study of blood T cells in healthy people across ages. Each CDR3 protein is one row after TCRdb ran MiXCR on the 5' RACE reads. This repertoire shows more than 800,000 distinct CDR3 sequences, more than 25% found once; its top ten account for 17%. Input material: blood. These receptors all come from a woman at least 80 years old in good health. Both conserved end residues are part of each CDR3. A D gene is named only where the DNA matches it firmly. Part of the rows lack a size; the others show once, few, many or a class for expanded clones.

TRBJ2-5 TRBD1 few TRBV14 CASSLLGQGVKTQYF TGTGCCAGCAGCCTTTTGGGACAGGGAGTAAAGACCCAGTACTTC
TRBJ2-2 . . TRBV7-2 CASSLGQGTGTGELFF TGTGCCAGCAGCTTGGGTCAGGGGACTGGCACCGGGGAGCTGTTTTTT
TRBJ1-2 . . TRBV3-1 CTSSQYRTHYGYTF TGTACCAGCAGCCAGTACAGGACCCACTATGGCTACACCTTC
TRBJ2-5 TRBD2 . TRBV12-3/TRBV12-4 CASSPTPGLAGGMQETQYF TGTGCCAGCAGTCCTACCCCGGGACTAGCGGGGGGCATGCAAGAGACCCAGTACTTC
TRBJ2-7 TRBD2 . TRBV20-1 CSAERASGGVLNEQYF TGCAGTGCCGAGAGGGCTAGCGGGGGGGTTCTCAATGAGCAGTACTTC
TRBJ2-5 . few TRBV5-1 CASSFRPEPQETQYF TGCGCCAGCAGCTTCCGCCCCGAGCCCCAAGAGACCCAGTACTTC
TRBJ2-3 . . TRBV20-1 CSARSLVLAQADTQYF TGCAGTGCTAGATCACTAGTGCTTGCACAAGCAGATACGCAGTATTTT
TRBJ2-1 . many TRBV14 CASSLGAGYNEQFF TGTGCCAGCAGCCTCGGGGCAGGCTACAATGAGCAGTTCTTC
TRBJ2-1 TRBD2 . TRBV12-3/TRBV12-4 CASSSPAGGIYNEQFF TGTGCCAGCAGTTCTCCCGCGGGGGGTATCTACAATGAGCAGTTCTTC
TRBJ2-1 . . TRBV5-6 CASSLYVGEAYNEQFF TGTGCCAGCAGCTTGTACGTGGGAGAGGCCTACAATGAGCAGTTCTTC
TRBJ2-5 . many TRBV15 CATSRIFSETQYF TGTGCCACCAGCAGAATATTCTCAGAGACCCAGTACTTC
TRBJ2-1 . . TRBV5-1 CASSLEAEPYNEQFF TGCGCCAGCAGCTTGGAGGCGGAGCCCTACAATGAGCAGTTCTTC
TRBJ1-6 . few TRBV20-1 CSARNTYLSSYNSPLHF TGCAGTGCTAGGAACACTTACCTGAGCTCCTATAATTCACCCCTCCACTTT
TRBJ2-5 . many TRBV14 CASSQDLLGETQYF TGTGCCAGCAGCCAAGATCTACTCGGGGAGACCCAGTACTTC
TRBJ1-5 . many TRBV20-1 CSAPGLNNQPQHF TGCAGTGCCCCCGGACTGAACAATCAGCCCCAGCATTTT
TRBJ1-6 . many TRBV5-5 CASSLAPTYNSPLHF TGTGCCAGCAGCTTGGCGCCTACCTATAATTCACCCCTCCACTTT
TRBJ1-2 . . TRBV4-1 CASSQVPHSEDYGYTF TGCGCCAGCAGCCAGGTCCCCCACAGCGAGGACTATGGCTACACCTTC
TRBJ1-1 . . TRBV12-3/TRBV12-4 CTSSLAGQLNTEAFF TGTACCAGCAGTTTAGCAGGACAGTTGAACACTGAAGCTTTCTTT
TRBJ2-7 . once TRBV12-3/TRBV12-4 CASAVTYEQYF TGTGCCAGCGCCGTGACCTACGAGCAGTACTTC
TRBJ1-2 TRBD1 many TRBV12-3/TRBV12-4 CASSLSGGGYTF TGTGCCAGCAGTTTATCAGGGGGAGGCTACACCTTC
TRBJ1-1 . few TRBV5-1 CASSLAGAMNTEAFF TGCGCCAGCAGCTTGGCAGGGGCAATGAACACTGAAGCTTTCTTT
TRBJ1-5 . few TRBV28 CATWSRGVKPQHF TGTGCCACTTGGTCCCGGGGGGTGAAGCCCCAGCATTTT
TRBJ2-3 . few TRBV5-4 CASSLVKASDTQYF TGTGCCAGCAGCTTGGTAAAAGCCTCAGATACGCAGTATTTT
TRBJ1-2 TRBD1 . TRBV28 CASSLAGGANSNYGCTF TGTGCCAGCAGTTTGGCAGGGGGCGCTAATTCTAACTATGGCTGCACCTTC
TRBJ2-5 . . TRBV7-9 CASSRDLDGQPSYF TGTGCCAGCAGCCGAGATCTCGACGGACAACCCTCGTACTTC
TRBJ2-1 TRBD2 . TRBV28 CASSKQSGRMDNEQFF TGTGCCAGCAGTAAGCAGAGCGGGAGGATGGACAATGAGCAGTTCTTC
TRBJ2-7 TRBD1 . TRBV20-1 CSVSRGRTYEQYF TGCAGTGTGTCGAGGGGGCGCACCTACGAGCAGTACTTC
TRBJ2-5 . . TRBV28 CASNSYRDQETQYF TGTGCCAGCAATTCATATCGGGATCAAGAGACCCAGTACTTC
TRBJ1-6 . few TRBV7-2 CASSLAYGGRSPLHF TGTGCCAGCAGCTTAGCCTACGGGGGGAGGTCACCCCTCCACTTT
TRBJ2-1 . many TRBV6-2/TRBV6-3 CASSYSRTFYNEQFF TGTGCCAGCAGTTACTCGAGGACCTTTTACAATGAGCAGTTCTTC
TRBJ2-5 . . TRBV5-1 CASSYSQVRETQYF TGCGCCAGCAGCTACTCACAGGTTAGAGAGACCCAGTACTTC
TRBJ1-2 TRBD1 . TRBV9 CASSNNRGGYTF TGTGCCAGCAGCAATAACAGGGGTGGCTACACCTTC
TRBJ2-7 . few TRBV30 CAWLPGSGDEQYF TGTGCCTGGTTGCCGGGGAGCGGAGACGAGCAGTACTTC
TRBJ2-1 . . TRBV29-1 CSVVRPSSYNEQFF TGCAGCGTTGTCCGGCCGAGCTCCTACAATGAGCAGTTCTTC
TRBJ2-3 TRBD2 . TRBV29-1 CSARAGGRPDTQYF TGCAGCGCGCGAGCGGGGGGGAGGCCAGATACGCAGTATTTT
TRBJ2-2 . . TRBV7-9 CASSLESLLAGELFF TGTGCCAGCAGCTTAGAGTCGCTCCTCGCCGGGGAGCTGTTTTTT
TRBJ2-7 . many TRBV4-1 CASSQDDGGTYEQYF TGCGCCAGCAGCCAAGACGATGGGGGAACCTACGAGCAGTACTTC
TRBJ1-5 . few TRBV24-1 CATSDSGRAQPQHF TGTGCCACCAGTGATTCCGGAAGGGCTCAGCCCCAGCATTTT
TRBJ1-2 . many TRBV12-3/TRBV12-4 CASSQSSNYGYTF TGTGCCAGCAGTCAAAGTTCTAACTATGGCTACACCTTC
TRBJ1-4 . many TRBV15 CATSRARGANEKLFF TGTGCCACCAGCCGCGCACGGGGGGCGAATGAAAAACTGTTTTTT
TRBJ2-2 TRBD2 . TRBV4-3 CASSQDHGDGSGGSNTGELFF TGCGCCAGCAGCCAAGATCATGGGGATGGTAGCGGGGGCTCGAACACCGGGGAGCTGTTTTTT
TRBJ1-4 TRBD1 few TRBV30 CAWRGTGATNEKLFF TGTGCCTGGAGGGGGACAGGAGCAACTAATGAAAAACTGTTTTTT